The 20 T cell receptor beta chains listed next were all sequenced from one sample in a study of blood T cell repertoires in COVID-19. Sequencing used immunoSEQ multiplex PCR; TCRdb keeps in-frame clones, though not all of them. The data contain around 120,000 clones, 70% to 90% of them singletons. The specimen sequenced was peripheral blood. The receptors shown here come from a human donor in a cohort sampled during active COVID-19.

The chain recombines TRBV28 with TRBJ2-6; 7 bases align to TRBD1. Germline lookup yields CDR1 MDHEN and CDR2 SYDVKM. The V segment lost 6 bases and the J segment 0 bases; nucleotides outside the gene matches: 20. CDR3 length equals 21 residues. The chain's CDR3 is CASRAKWTGSPASSGANVLTF. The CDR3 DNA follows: TGTGCCAGCAGGGCCAAATGGACAGGCTCACCCGCTAGCTCTGGGGCCAACGTCCTGACTTTC.

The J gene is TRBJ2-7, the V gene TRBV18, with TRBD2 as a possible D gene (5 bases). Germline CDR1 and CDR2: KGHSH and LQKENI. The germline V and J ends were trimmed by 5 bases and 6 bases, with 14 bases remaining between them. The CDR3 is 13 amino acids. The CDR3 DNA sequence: TGTGCCAGCTCAAATATACTAGGAACCGAGCAGTACTTC. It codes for CASSNILGTEQYF.

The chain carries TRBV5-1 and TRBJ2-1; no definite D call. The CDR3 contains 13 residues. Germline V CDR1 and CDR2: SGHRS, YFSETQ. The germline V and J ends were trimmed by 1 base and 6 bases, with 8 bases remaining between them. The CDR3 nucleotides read TGCGCCAGCAGCTTGACACCCCCCAATGAGCAGTTCTTC. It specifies CASSLTPPNEQFF. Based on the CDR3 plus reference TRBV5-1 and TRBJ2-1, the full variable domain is KAGVTQTPRYLIKTRGQQVTLSCSPISGHRSVSWYQQTPGQGLQFLFEYFSETQRNKGNFPGRFSGRQFSNSRSEMNVSTLELGDSALYLCASSLTPPNEQFFGPGTRLTVL.

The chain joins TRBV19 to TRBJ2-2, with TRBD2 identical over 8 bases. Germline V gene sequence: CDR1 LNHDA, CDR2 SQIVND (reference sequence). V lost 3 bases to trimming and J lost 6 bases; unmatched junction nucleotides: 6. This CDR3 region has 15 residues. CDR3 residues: CASSIPGRASGELFF. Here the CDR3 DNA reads TGTGCCAGTAGTATTCCCGGGAGGGCCTCCGGGGAGCTGTTTTTT.

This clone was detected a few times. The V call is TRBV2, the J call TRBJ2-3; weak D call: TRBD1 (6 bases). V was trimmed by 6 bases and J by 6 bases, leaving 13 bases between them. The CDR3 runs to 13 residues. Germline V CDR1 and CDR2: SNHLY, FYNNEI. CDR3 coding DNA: TGTGCCAGCAGAACAGGGAAGGCGGATACGCAGTATTTT. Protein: CASRTGKADTQYF.

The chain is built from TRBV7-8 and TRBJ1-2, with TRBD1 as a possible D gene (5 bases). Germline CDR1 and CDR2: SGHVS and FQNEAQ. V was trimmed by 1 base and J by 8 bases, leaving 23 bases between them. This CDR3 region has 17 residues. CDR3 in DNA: TGTGCCAGCAGCTTAGGGGGGACTACCTTAACGTCCCGGGGCTACACCTTC. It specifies CASSLGGTTLTSRGYTF.

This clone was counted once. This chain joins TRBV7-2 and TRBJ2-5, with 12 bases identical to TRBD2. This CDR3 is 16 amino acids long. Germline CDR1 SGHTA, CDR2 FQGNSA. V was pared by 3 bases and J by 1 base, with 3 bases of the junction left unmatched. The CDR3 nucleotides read TGTGCCAGCAGCTTGGCGACTAGCGGGGGCCAAGAGACCCAGTACTTC. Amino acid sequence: CASSLATSGGQETQYF. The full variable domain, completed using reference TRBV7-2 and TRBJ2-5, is GAGVSQSPSNKVTEKGKDVELRCDPISGHTALYWYRQSLGQGLEFLIYFQGNSAPDKSGLPSDRFSAERTGGSVSTLTIQRTQQEDSAVYLCASSLATSGGQETQYFGPGTRLLVL.

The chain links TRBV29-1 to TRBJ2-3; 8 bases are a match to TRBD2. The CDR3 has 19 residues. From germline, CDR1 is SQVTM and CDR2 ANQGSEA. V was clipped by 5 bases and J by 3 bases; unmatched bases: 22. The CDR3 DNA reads TGCAGCGTTCCACCCCGGGTAGCGGGGATAGGCCATCGGACAGATACGCAGTATTTT. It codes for CSVPPRVAGIGHRTDTQYF.

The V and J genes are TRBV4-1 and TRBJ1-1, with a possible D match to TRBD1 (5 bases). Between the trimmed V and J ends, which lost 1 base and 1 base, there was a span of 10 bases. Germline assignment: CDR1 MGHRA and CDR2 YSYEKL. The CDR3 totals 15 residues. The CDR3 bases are TGCGCCAGCAGCCAAGCTGGGGGAGGGAACACTGAAGCTTTCTTT. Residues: CASSQAGGGNTEAFF.

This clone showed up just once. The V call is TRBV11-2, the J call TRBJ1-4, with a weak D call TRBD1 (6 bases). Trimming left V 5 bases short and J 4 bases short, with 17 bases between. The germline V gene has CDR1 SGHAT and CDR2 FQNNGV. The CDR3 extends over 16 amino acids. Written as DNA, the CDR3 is TGTGCCAGCAGCCCAGGCCCCAGGGGCCTTAATGAAAAACTGTTTTTT. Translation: CASSPGPRGLNEKLFF. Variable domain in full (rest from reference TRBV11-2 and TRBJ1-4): EAGVAQSPRYKIIEKRQSVAFWCNPISGHATLYWYQQILGQGPKLLIQFQNNGVVDDSQLPKDRFSAERLKGVDSTLKIQPAKLEDSAVYLCASSPGPRGLNEKLFFGSGTQLSVL.

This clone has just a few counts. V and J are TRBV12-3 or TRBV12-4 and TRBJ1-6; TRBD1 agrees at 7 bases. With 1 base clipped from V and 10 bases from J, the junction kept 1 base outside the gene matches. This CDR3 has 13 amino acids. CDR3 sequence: CASSLDRGSPLHF. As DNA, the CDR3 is TGTGCCAGCAGTTTAGACAGGGGATCACCCCTCCACTTT.

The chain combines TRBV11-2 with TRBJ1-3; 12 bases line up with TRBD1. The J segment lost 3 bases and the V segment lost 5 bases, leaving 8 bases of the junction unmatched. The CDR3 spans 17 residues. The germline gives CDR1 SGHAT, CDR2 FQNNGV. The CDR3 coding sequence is TGTGCCAGCAGCGGGATAAGGGACAGGGGGCTTGGAAACACCATATATTTT. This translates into CASSGIRDRGLGNTIYF.

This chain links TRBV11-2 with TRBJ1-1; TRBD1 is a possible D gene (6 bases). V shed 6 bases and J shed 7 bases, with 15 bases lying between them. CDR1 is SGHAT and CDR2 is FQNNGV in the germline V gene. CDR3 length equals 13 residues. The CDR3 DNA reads TGTGCCAGCAGGTCAGGGGTTGTGAGTGAAGCTTTCTTT. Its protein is CASRSGVVSEAFF. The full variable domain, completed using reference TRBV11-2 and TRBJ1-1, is EAGVAQSPRYKIIEKRQSVAFWCNPISGHATLYWYQQILGQGPKLLIQFQNNGVVDDSQLPKDRFSAERLKGVDSTLKIQPAKLEDSAVYLCASRSGVVSEAFFGQGTRLTVV.

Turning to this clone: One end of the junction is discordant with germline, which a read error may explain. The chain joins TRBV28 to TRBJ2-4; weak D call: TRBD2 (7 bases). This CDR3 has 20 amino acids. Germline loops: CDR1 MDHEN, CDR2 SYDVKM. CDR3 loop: CAGSPQLRRGGEEAKNIQYF. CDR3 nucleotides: TGTGCCGGCAGTCCCCAACTCCGTAGGGGGGGGGAGGAGGCCAAAAACATTCAGTACTTC.

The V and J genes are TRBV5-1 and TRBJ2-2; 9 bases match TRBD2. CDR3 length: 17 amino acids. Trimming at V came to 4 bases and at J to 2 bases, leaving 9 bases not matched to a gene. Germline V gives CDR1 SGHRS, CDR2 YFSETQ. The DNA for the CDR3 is TGCGCCAGCAGCCTTCCTGGCGGGGGGGCTAACACCGGGGAGCTGTTTTTT. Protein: CASSLPGGGANTGELFF.

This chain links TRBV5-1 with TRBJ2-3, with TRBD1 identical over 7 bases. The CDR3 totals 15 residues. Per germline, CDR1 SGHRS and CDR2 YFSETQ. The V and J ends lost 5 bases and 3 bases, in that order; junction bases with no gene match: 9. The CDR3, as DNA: TGCGCCAGCAGTGCAACCGGGACAGAAACAGATACGCAGTATTTT. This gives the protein CASSATGTETDTQYF.

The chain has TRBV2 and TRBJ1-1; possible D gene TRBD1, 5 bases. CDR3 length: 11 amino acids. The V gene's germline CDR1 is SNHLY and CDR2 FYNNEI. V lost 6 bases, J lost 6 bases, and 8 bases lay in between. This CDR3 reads CASSQGAEAFF. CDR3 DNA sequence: TGTGCCAGCAGCCAGGGCGCTGAAGCTTTCTTT. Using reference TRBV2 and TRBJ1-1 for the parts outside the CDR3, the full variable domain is EPEVTQTPSHQVTQMGQEVILRCVPISNHLYFYWYRQILGQKVEFLVSFYNNEISEKSEIFDDQFSVERPDGSNFTLKIRSTKLEDSAMYFCASSQGAEAFFGQGTRLTVV.

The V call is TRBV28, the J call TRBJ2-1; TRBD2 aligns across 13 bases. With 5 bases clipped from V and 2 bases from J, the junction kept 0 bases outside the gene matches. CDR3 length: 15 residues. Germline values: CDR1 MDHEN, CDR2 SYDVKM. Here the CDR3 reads CASSTSGGAYNEQFF. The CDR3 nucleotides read TGTGCCAGCAGTACTAGCGGGGGGGCCTACAATGAGCAGTTCTTC.

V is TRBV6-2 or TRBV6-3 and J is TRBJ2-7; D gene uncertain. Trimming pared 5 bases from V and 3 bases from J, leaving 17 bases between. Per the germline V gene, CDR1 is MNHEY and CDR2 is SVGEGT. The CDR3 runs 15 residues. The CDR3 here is CASSPRPTLHYEQYF. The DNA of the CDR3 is TGTGCCAGCAGTCCCCGCCCGACACTCCACTACGAGCAGTACTTC.

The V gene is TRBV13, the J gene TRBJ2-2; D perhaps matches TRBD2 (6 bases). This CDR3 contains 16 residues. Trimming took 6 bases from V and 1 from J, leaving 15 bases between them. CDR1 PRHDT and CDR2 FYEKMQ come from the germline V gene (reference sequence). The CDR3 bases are TGTGCCAGCAGTAGTTCAGGGAGGTTGAACACCGGGGAGCTGTTTTTT. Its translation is CASSSSGRLNTGELFF.